What follows are 9 T cell receptor beta chains derived from one specimen sequenced in a study of monozygotic twins with inflammatory bowel disease. TCRdb re-called the 5' RACE reads, yielding one record per CDR3 amino acid sequence without DNA. Its table records fewer than 550,000 distinct CDR3 sequences. The specimen was blood. The source of these receptors is a human donor with ulcerative colitis or Crohn's disease, or a healthy co-twin of an affected twin (not recorded which).

CDR3 sequence: CSASGGSTEAFF. The V call is TRBV20-1, the J call TRBJ1-1; TCRdb outputs TRBD1, but without DNA this stays unchecked. Germline-derived CDR1 and CDR2 are DFQATT and SNEGSKA (reference sequence). There are 12 residues in the CDR3.

CDR3 loop: CASSKGQGRNEQFF. The J gene is TRBJ2-1, the V gene TRBV11-2; TCRdb returns TRBD1, unconfirmable since there is no DNA. The germline V gene has CDR1 SGHAT and CDR2 FQNNGV. This CDR3 has 14 amino acids.

The chain is built from TRBV7-2 and TRBJ2-7; TCRdb's assignment of TRBD1 cannot be checked, as there is no DNA. This CDR3 is built from 15 residues. In germline, CDR1 is SGHTA, CDR2 FQGNSA. The CDR3 loop reads CASSLSGTGSWEQYF.

The chain joins TRBV27 to TRBJ2-4; TCRdb indicates TRBD1, and absent DNA this call remains unverified. This CDR3 contains 15 residues. CDR1 and CDR2 from the germline V gene are MNHEY and SMNVEV (reference sequence). CDR3 amino acids: CASSLLGASKNIQYF.

The chain has TRBV5-8 and TRBJ2-3. CDR1 is SGHTS and CDR2 is YDEGEE in the germline V gene. The CDR3 is made up of 13 amino acids. This chain's CDR3 is CASSLSNTDTQYF.

CDR3 region: CASSPSGGRSEKLFF. The chain employs TRBV25-1 and TRBJ1-4; the D gene TCRdb calls, TRBD1, cannot be checked with no DNA. CDR3 length: 15 amino acids. Per the germline V gene, CDR1 is MGHDK and CDR2 is SYGVNS.

This chain links TRBV12-3 or TRBV12-4 with TRBJ1-5; no DNA is available, so the TRBD1 call from TCRdb remains unchecked. The CDR3 extends over 14 amino acids. The CDR3 is CASRLTGGNQPQHF.

The chain recombines TRBV3-1 with TRBJ2-3; TCRdb's assignment of TRBD2 cannot be checked, as there is no DNA. The CDR3 length is 16 residues. Germline V gene sequence: CDR1 LGHDT, CDR2 YNNKEL (reference sequence). The CDR3 sequence: CASSQVRAGGSDTQYF.

This sequence joins TRBV3-1 and TRBJ1-3. This CDR3 has 17 amino acids. The germline V gene encodes CDR1 LGHDT and CDR2 YNNKEL (reference sequence). The CDR3 sequence: CASSQGSQLNSGNTIYF.